A single sample is the source of the 26 T cell receptor beta chains below, sequenced in a study of cytomegalovirus exposure and HLA in healthy donors. The PCR was carried out with 60 Vbeta primers and 13 Jbeta primers. Produced via immunoSEQ multiplex PCR; TCRdb's table is partial and in-frame only. The data show over 150,000 clones, 60% to 85% seen once. Sequencing was done on a sample of PBMCs. The receptors stem from a woman aged 45-59 years in good health and CMV-seropositive.

This chain links TRBV6-5 with TRBJ1-1; a weak D match, TRBD1 (5 bases). CDR1 is MNHEY and CDR2 is SVGAGI in the germline V gene. Trimming left V 6 bases short and J 4 bases short, with 18 bases between. The CDR3 is 15 amino acids. The CDR3 DNA is TGTGCCAGCAGAACACCCGGGGCGCGGGGCACTGAAGCTTTCTTT. Translating it yields CASRTPGARGTEAFF.

This chain uses TRBV5-6 with TRBJ1-6; TRBD1 is a possible D gene (5 bases). CDR1 is SGHDT, CDR2 YYEEEE, per germline. V was cut by 0 bases and J by 9 bases, with 16 bases left in between. The CDR3 covers 16 residues. CDR3 protein: CASSLAGQPRGSPLHF. The CDR3 nucleotides are TGTGCCAGCAGCTTGGCGGGCCAGCCAAGGGGTTCACCCCTCCACTTT.

This clone was counted a few times. The CDR3, as DNA: TGTGCCAGCAGTGGTCAGGGTCGCACAGATACGCAGTATTTT. Its protein is CASSGQGRTDTQYF. The chain recombines TRBV2 with TRBJ2-3; D is perhaps TRBD1 (5 bases). V lost 4 bases and J 1 base, leaving 9 bases between the germline ends. Germline values: CDR1 SNHLY, CDR2 FYNNEI. The CDR3 runs to 14 residues.

The DNA of the CDR3 is TGTGCCAGCAGCGTAGAGGAGGGACGTGACTATGGCTACACCTTC. Translation: CASSVEEGRDYGYTF. The chain couples TRBV9 to TRBJ1-2; TRBD1 is a possible D gene (5 bases). From germline, CDR1 is SGDLS and CDR2 YYNGEE. The CDR3 consists of 15 residues. V was cut by 0 bases and J by 3 bases, with 12 bases left in between.

The V gene is TRBV30, the J gene TRBJ1-5; 8 nucleotides agree with TRBD1. Germline values: CDR1 GTSNPN, CDR2 SVGIG (reference sequence). V shed 2 bases and J 4 bases; nucleotides not matched to a gene: 16. This CDR3 spans 18 amino acids. CDR3 bases: TGTGCCTGGAGTAACGACAGGGGAGGTTGGTCCATGAATCAGCCCCAGCATTTT. Translating gives CAWSNDRGGWSMNQPQHF. Combining the CDR3 with reference TRBV30 and TRBJ1-5 gives the whole variable domain SQTIHQWPATLVQPVGSPLSLECTVEGTSNPNLYWYRQAAGRGLQLLFYSVGIGQISSEVPQNLSASRPQDRQFILSSKKLLLSDSGFYLCAWSNDRGGWSMNQPQHFGDGTRLSIL.

V is TRBV27 and J is TRBJ2-5, with 11 bases matching TRBD2. Germline loops: CDR1 MNHEY, CDR2 SMNVEV (reference sequence). This CDR3 has 16 residues. J gave up 1 base and V 7 bases, and 8 bases lay outside the gene matches. The CDR3 sequence is CASTNLGTSGQETQYF. CDR3 DNA sequence: TGTGCCAGCACCAACCTCGGGACTAGCGGCCAAGAGACCCAGTACTTC.

The V and J genes are TRBV2 and TRBJ1-2, with 10 nucleotides matching TRBD1. Germline lookup yields CDR1 SNHLY and CDR2 FYNNEI. This CDR3 comprises 14 residues. The V and J ends lost 4 bases and 2 bases, in that order; junction bases with no gene match: 1. The CDR3 sequence is CASSVGQGNYGYTF. The CDR3 DNA follows: TGTGCCAGCAGTGTGGGACAGGGGAACTATGGCTACACCTTC.

The V and J genes are TRBV10-1 and TRBJ2-1, with TRBD1 as a possible D gene (6 bases). Per the germline V gene, CDR1 is WNHNN and CDR2 is SYGVQD (reference sequence). V was trimmed by 4 bases and J by 4 bases, leaving 8 bases between them. The CDR3 runs to 13 residues. The CDR3 nucleotides are TGCGCCAGCAGTGCGGACAGTTACAATGAGCAGTTCTTC. Its protein is CASSADSYNEQFF.

The CDR3 DNA reads as TGTGCCAGCAGCTTGGAGCAGGGCATGAACACTGAAGCTTTCTTT. It translates to CASSLEQGMNTEAFF. V usage is TRBV5-5 and J usage is TRBJ1-1; D possibly corresponds to TRBD1 (5 bases). This CDR3 contains 15 residues. V was pared by 0 bases and J by 0 bases, with 9 bases between. Per the germline V gene, CDR1 is SGHKS and CDR2 is YYEKEE (reference sequence).

The CDR3 DNA reads TGTGCCAGCACTCCAGGACAAGTCACAGATACGCAGTATTTT. Its protein is CASTPGQVTDTQYF. The rearrangement joins TRBV2 to TRBJ2-3; D perhaps matches TRBD1 (5 bases). V shed 7 bases and J shed 2 bases, with 13 bases lying between them. CDR1 is SNHLY and CDR2 is FYNNEI in the germline V gene. The CDR3 is 14 residues long.

This clone was found a few times. The V gene is TRBV2, the J gene TRBJ2-3; TRBD1 matches at 7 bases. With 7 bases clipped from V and 1 base from J, the junction kept 2 bases outside the gene matches. Germline V gene data show CDR1 as SNHLY and CDR2 as FYNNEI. CDR3 size: 13 residues. The CDR3, as DNA: TGTGCCAGCAACAGGGGTGGCACAGATACGCAGTATTTT. Amino acid sequence: CASNRGGTDTQYF.

The sample holds one count of this clone. The CDR3 loop reads CAISDQRVNTEAFF. In DNA form, the CDR3 reads TGTGCCATCAGTGACCAGAGGGTGAACACTGAAGCTTTCTTT. V and J are TRBV10-3 and TRBJ1-1, with D unclear. V lost 3 bases and J 0 bases, leaving 8 bases between the germline ends. The CDR3 length is 14 residues. The germline CDR1 and CDR2 sequences are ENHRY and SYGVKD.

The chain couples TRBV28 to TRBJ2-1; the D gene is possibly TRBD2 (7 bases). From germline, CDR1 is MDHEN and CDR2 SYDVKM. Trimming stripped 8 bases from V and 8 bases from J, with 19 bases between. The CDR3 extends over 14 amino acids. This chain's CDR3 is CASSMGGPKDEQFF. In DNA form, the CDR3 reads TGTGCCAGCTCCATGGGGGGGCCTAAGGATGAGCAGTTCTTC.

The rearrangement uses TRBV5-4 and TRBJ1-1; tentative D call: TRBD1 (6 bases). The CDR3 totals 15 residues. V was shortened by 2 bases and J by 0 bases, with 11 bases between the two germline ends. In germline, CDR1 is SGHNT, CDR2 YYREEE (reference sequence). CDR3 sequence reads: CASSLPGDVNTEAFF. CDR3 nucleotide sequence: TGTGCCAGCAGCTTACCAGGGGACGTGAACACTGAAGCTTTCTTT.

The V call is TRBV19, the J call TRBJ1-5; D is unclear. The V and J ends lost 6 bases and 0 bases respectively, with 9 bases between them. This CDR3 has 14 amino acids. Germline V gene sequence: CDR1 LNHDA, CDR2 SQIVND (reference sequence). The CDR3 nucleotides are TGTGCCAGTAGGAGGCAACTTAGCAATCAGCCCCAGCATTTT. Residues: CASRRQLSNQPQHF.

The chain uses TRBV5-1 and TRBJ1-1; 7 bases are a match to TRBD1. Germline V gene data show CDR1 as SGHRS and CDR2 as YFSETQ. The CDR3 consists of 13 residues. Trimming cost V 3 bases and J 4 bases; bases outside gene matches: 3. This CDR3 is CASSWDSTTEAFF. The CDR3 DNA sequence: TGCGCCAGCAGCTGGGACAGTACCACTGAAGCTTTCTTT.

The V and J genes are TRBV15 and TRBJ2-7, with TRBD1 matching 9 bases. V was pared by 3 bases and J by 5 bases, with 5 bases of the junction left unmatched. Germline V lookup: CDR1 LNHNV, CDR2 YYDKDF (reference sequence). The CDR3 is made up of 14 amino acids. CDR3 region: CATSRRTGADEQYF. As DNA, the CDR3 is TGTGCCACCAGCAGGCGGACAGGGGCCGACGAGCAGTACTTC.

This clone occurred a few times. The V call is TRBV10-3, the J call TRBJ2-7; D possibly corresponds to TRBD1 (6 bases). The CDR3 runs 12 residues. Germline loops: CDR1 ENHRY, CDR2 SYGVKD. Trimming removed 10 bases from V and 3 bases from J, with 13 bases in between. The CDR3 loop reads CATYEGVYEQYF. CDR3 DNA: TGTGCCACCTACGAGGGGGTCTACGAGCAGTACTTC.

The rearrangement links TRBV19 to TRBJ2-5; 7 nucleotides line up with TRBD1. Germline V gene lookup returns CDR1 LNHDA and CDR2 SQIVND (reference sequence). This CDR3 is 15 amino acids long. Unmatched junction bases numbered 11, after V lost 5 bases and J lost 5 bases. CDR3 DNA sequence: TGTGCCAGTAGTCCCGGGACAGCGGCGGGCGAGACCCAGTACTTC. It encodes CASSPGTAAGETQYF.

The genes are TRBV10-3 and TRBJ1-6, with D perhaps matching TRBD1 (5 bases). V was pared by 3 bases and J by 7 bases, with 13 bases between. Germline V gives CDR1 ENHRY, CDR2 SYGVKD. The CDR3 extends over 15 amino acids. The CDR3 sequence: CAISDQGGRNSPLHF. The CDR3 coding sequence is TGTGCCATCAGTGATCAGGGTGGCCGAAATTCACCCCTCCACTTT.

In its sample, this clone was seen once. V is TRBV30 and J is TRBJ2-7, with 8 bases aligning to TRBD1. CDR3 length equals 13 residues. Germline lookup yields CDR1 GTSNPN and CDR2 SVGIG (reference sequence). The trim removed 3 bases at V and 3 bases at J, leaving 4 bases unmatched. CDR3 sequence: CAWSATGGYEQYF. CDR3 sequence (DNA): TGTGCCTGGAGCGCAACAGGGGGCTACGAGCAGTACTTC. Drawing the rest from reference TRBV30 and TRBJ2-7, the complete variable domain is SQTIHQWPATLVQPVGSPLSLECTVEGTSNPNLYWYRQAAGRGLQLLFYSVGIGQISSEVPQNLSASRPQDRQFILSSKKLLLSDSGFYLCAWSATGGYEQYFGPGTRLTVT.

A few counts support this clone. This chain joins TRBV4-1 and TRBJ2-2, with TRBD1 as a possible D gene (5 bases). This CDR3 is 17 amino acids long. V was cut by 3 bases and J by 1 base, with 15 bases left in between. CDR1 and CDR2 from the germline V gene are MGHRA and YSYEKL. In DNA, the CDR3 is TGCGCCAGCAGCCAGGCCTCCACAGGCCTGAACACCGGGGAGCTGTTTTTT. The encoded protein is CASSQASTGLNTGELFF.

DNA of the CDR3: TGTGCCAGCAGCAACATACAGGGGGCAGGGGAAAAACTGTTTTTT. Its translation is CASSNIQGAGEKLFF. The V and J genes are TRBV5-6 and TRBJ1-4; 9 nucleotides agree with TRBD1. Germline trimming cut 4 bases from V and 8 bases from J; bases unmatched to any gene: 9. The CDR3 has 15 residues. The germline V gene has CDR1 SGHDT and CDR2 YYEEEE.

The J gene is TRBJ2-1, the V gene TRBV6-1; TRBD2 matches at 9 bases. Germline trimming cut 3 bases from V and 8 bases from J; bases unmatched to any gene: 8. Germline CDR1 is MNHNS and CDR2 is SASEGT. CDR3 length equals 15 residues. The CDR3 region is CASSERGGALDEQFF. In DNA, the CDR3 is TGTGCCAGCAGTGAGCGCGGGGGGGCGTTAGATGAGCAGTTCTTC.

This chain's CDR3 is CAISESGGGHGYTF. CDR3 DNA sequence: TGTGCCATCAGTGAGTCTGGGGGCGGGCATGGCTACACCTTC. V gene TRBV10-3 combines with J gene TRBJ1-2; a possible D gene is TRBD1 (6 bases). Germline V CDR1 and CDR2: ENHRY, SYGVKD. Deletions cut 0 bases from V and 6 bases from J, with 11 bases between. CDR3 size: 14 residues.

The chain recombines TRBV19 with TRBJ1-5, with a weak D call TRBD1 (6 bases). This CDR3 contains 17 residues. V lost 5 bases and J lost 6, with 23 bases in between. CDR1 is LNHDA and CDR2 is SQIVND in the germline V gene (reference sequence). The CDR3 DNA follows: TGTGCCAGTAGTGCCTTAAGGCTCGGGACATCGGTTCAGCCCCAGCATTTT. Amino acid sequence: CASSALRLGTSVQPQHF.